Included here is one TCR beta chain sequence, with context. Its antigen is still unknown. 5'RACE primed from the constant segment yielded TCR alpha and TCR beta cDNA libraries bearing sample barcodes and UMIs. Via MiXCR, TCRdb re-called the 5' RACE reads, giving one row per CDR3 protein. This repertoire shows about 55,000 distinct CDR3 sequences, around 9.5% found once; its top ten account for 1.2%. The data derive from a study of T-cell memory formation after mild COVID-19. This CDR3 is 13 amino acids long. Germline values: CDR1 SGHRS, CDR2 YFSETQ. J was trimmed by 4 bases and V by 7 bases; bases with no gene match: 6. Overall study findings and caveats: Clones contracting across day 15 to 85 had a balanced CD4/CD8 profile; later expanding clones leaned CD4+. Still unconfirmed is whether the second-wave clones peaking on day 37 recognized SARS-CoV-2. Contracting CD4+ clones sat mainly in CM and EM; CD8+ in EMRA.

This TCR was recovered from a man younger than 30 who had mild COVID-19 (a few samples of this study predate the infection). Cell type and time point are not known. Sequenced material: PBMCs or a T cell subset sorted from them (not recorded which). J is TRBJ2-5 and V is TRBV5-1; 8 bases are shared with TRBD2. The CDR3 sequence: CASRWSGGETQYF. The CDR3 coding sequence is TGCGCCAGCCGGTGGAGCGGGGGAGAGACCCAGTACTTC.